The T cell receptor beta chain under discussion was sequenced for a study of PD-L1 blockade in urothelial cancer. Across the study: Reported median T cell count for blood samples was more than 140,000.

The method was immunoSEQ multiplex PCR; TCRdb's version includes in-frame clones alone and lacks a portion of them. The sample yields tens of thousands of clones, about 90% seen once. Germline lookup yields CDR1 SGDLS and CDR2 YYNGEE. This CDR3 region has 14 residues. V gave up 0 bases and J gave up 3 bases, with 9 bases separating them. Regarding time point: pretreatment peripheral blood. The cohort comprised individuals with locally advanced or metastatic urothelial carcinoma. This TCR derives from a man aged 60 to 69 with urothelial cancer. The V and J genes are TRBV9 and TRBJ2-5, with a weak D call TRBD1 (5 bases). Sample: PBMCs, taken around atezolizumab (anti-PD-L1) treatment. The DNA of the CDR3 is TGTGCCAGCAGCGTAGGGGGCGGCGAAGAGACCCAGTACTTC. Protein: CASSVGGGEETQYF.